This TCR beta chain came from a study of T cell responses to AZD1222 COVID-19 vaccine. Libraries were prepared by immunoSEQ multiplex PCR; TCRdb keeps only in-frame clonotypes and omits some of them. The repertoire holds some 150,000 clones, over 85% seen once, with about 2.8% in the top ten. Study findings and constraints: Baseline seropositivity occurred in only 5 to 7 AZD1222 recipients.

Germline lookup yields CDR1 SGHRS and CDR2 YFSETQ. J lost 1 base, V lost 4 bases, and 3 bases had no gene match. The CDR3 spans 14 residues. On this clone itself: Its antigen is still unknown.

Source: peripheral blood, taken on day 0 of AZD1222 vaccination. The gene calls are TRBV5-1 and TRBJ2-7; 9 bases line up with TRBD2. This TCR was recovered from an adult in good health. The CDR3 coding sequence is TGCGCCAGCAGCGAGACTAGCGGATCCTACGAGCAGTACTTC. Translation: CASSETSGSYEQYF.